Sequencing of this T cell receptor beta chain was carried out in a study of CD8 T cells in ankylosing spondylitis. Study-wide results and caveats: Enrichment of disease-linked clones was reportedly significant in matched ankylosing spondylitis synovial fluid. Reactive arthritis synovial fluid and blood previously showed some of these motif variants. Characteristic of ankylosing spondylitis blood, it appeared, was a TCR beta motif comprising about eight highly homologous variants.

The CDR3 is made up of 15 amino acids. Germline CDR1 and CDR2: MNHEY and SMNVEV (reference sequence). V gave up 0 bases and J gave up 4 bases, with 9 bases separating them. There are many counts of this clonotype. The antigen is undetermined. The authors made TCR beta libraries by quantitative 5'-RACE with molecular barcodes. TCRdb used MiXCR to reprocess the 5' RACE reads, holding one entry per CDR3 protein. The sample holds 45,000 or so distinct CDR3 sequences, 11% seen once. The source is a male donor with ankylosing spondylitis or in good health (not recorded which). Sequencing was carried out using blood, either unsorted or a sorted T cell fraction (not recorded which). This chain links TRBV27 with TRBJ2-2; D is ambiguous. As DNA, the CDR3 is TGTGCCAGCAGTTTATCGATTAGCCTCACCGGGGAGCTGTTTTTT. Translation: CASSLSISLTGELFF.